This TCR beta chain was sequenced during a study of CD8+ T cells in alopecia areata. Looking at the study overall: Those receiving the skin were roughly 7-10-week-old female C3H/HeJ mice, whose grafts came from 6-12-month-old C3H/HeJ donors with spontaneous alopecia.

About this clone itself: What it recognizes is unknown. The germline and genes are mouse ones. Read coverage stops 4 residues before the CDR3 terminus; the germline J gene supplies the remainder.

The time point is: mouse skin 6 weeks after grafting, around onset of hair loss. Losses at the gene ends were 3 bases for V and 0 bases for J; bases not matched to a gene: 7. Germline values: CDR1 NSQYPW, CDR2 LRSPGD (reference sequence). The CDR3 length is 16 residues. Study observations and caveats: Shared TCR sequences were less clear between patients than in mice, possibly partly from HLA diversity. In scalp samples, resident alphabeta T cells of normal skin are also sequenced. Greater clonality was observed in lesional scalp samples, especially alopecia totalis/universalis, versus normal scalp.

Extracted RNA was reverse transcribed, and the resulting cDNA served as sequencing template. Some clones are missing from TCRdb's copy, which holds only in-frame ones; the method was immunoSEQ multiplex PCR. The sample presents 4,500 to 7,000 clones, none singletons. This clonotype was sampled from a C3H/HeJ mouse with alopecia areata. The mouse line has the MHC haplotype H2-k. The sequencing here drew on skin, taken at week 6. The J gene is TRBJ2-7, the V gene TRBV1; 8 bases map to TRBD2. CDR3: CTCSAPTGVSSYEQYF. CDR3 DNA, as far as it was read: TGCACCTGCAGTGCTCCGACTGGGGTGAGCTCCTAT.